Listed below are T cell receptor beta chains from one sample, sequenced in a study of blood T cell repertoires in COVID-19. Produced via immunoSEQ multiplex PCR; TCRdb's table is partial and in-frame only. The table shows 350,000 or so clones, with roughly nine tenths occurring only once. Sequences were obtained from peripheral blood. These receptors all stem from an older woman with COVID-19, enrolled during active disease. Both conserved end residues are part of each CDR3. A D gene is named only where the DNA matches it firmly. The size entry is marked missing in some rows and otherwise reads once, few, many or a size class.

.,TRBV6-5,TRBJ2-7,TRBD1,TGTGCCAGCAGAGAGACAGGGAGCTACGAGCAGTACTTC,CASRETGSYEQYF
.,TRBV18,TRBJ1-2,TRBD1,TGTGCCAGCTCACCTCGGGACAGTAGAGGCTACACCTTC,CASSPRDSRGYTF
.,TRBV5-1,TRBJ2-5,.,TGCGCCAGCAGCCCGGAGAGTGGGGAGACCCAGTACTTC,CASSPESGETQYF
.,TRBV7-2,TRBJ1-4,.,TGTGCCAGCAGCTCGACAGGAACCGCAACTAATGAAAAACTGTTTTTT,CASSSTGTATNEKLFF
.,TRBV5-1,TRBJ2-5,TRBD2,TGCGCCAGCAGCTTGGGAACTAGCGGGGCCCCAGAGACCCAGTACTTC,CASSLGTSGAPETQYF
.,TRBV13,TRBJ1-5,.,TGTGCCAGCAGCTTCAGGGTGGATCAGCCCCAGCATTTT,CASSFRVDQPQHF
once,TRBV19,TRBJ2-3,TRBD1,TGTGCCAGTAGTATTATAGGACAGGGTGAAGATACGCAGTATTTT,CASSIIGQGEDTQYF
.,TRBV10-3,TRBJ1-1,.,TGTGCCATCAGTGAGTCAGCGGGGGAAGCTTTCTTT,CAISESAGEAFF
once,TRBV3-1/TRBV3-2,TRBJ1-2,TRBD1,TGTGCCAGCAGCCAAAATAGACAGGGCAGGGGCGGCTACACCTTC,CASSQNRQGRGGYTF
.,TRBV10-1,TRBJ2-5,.,TGCGCCAGCAGTGAGTGGAGACAGTTCGAATCCGAAGAGACCCAGTACTTC,CASSEWRQFESEETQYF
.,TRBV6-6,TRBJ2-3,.,TGTGCCAGCAGTTACTTCGGGTACCCAAGCACAGATACGCAGTATTTT,CASSYFGYPSTDTQYF
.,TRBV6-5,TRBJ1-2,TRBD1,TGTGCCAGCAGTTTCCGGACAGGGGTCAACTATGGCTACACCTTC,CASSFRTGVNYGYTF
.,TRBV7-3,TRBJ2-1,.,TGTGCCAGCAGCTCACAGGGAAATGAGCAGTTCTTC,CASSSQGNEQFF
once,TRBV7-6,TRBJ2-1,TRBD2,TGTGCCAGCAGCTCCTCCAGCGGGGGGGGATTCTATGAGCAGTTCTTC,CASSSSSGGGFYEQFF
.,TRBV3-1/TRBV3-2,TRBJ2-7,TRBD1,TGTGCCAGCAGCCAAGCCGGGACAGGGGAGCGGCAGTACTTC,CASSQAGTGERQYF
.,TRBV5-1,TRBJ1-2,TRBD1,TGCGCCAGCAGCTACGGGACAGGTGGCTACACCTTC,CASSYGTGGYTF
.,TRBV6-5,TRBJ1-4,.,TGTGCCAGCAATAGGGGACAAGTTAATGAAAAACTGTTTTTT,CASNRGQVNEKLFF
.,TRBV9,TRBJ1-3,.,TGTGCCAGCAGTCGACTGCCCACGCGTAACTCTGGAAACACCATATATTTT,CASSRLPTRNSGNTIYF
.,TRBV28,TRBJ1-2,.,TGTGCCAGCAGCCCAGGACTACTTCGCTATGGCTACACCTTC,CASSPGLLRYGYTF
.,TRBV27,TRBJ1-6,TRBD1,TGTGCCAGCAGTCTGCGCAGGGGGCATAATTCACCCCTCCACTTT,CASSLRRGHNSPLHF
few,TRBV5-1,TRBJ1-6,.,TGCGCCAGCAGCTTGATTCCAGGGAATCATAATTCACCCCTCCACTTT,CASSLIPGNHNSPLHF
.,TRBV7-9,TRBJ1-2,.,TGTGCCAGCAGCTTAGCGCCAGGGGACTATGGCTACACCTTC,CASSLAPGDYGYTF
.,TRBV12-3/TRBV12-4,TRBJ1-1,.,TGTGCCAGCCGCCCCGGACAGAACACTGAAGCTTTCTTT,CASRPGQNTEAFF
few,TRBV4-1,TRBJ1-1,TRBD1,TGCGCCAGCAGCCCTGGACAGGGTCGGTCAACTGAAGCTTTCTTT,CASSPGQGRSTEAFF
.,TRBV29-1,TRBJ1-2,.,TGCAGCGGGAGGACCGGGACAACCCTCTCCGGCTACACCTTC,CSGRTGTTLSGYTF
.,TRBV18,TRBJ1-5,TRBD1,TGTGCCAGCTCACCGACAGGGGGGGGCAATCAGCCCCAGCATTTT,CASSPTGGGNQPQHF
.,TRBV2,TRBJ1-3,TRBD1,TGTGCCAGCAGTAGACAGGGCGCTGGAAACACCATATATTTT,CASSRQGAGNTIYF
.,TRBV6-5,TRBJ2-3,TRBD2,TGTGCCAGCAGCATAGCGGGGGGGCGTACAGATACGCAGTATTTT,CASSIAGGRTDTQYF
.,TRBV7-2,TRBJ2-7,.,TGTGCCAGCAGCTTAGCCCGGGGTTATGCCTACGAGCAGTACTTC,CASSLARGYAYEQYF
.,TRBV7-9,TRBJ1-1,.,TGTGCCAGCAGCCGCACAGTTTTGGAGGATTTCTTT,CASSRTVLEDFF
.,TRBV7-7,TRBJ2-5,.,TGTGCCAGCAGCCCCTACCCGCGAGGCCTCCAAGAGACCCAGTACTTC,CASSPYPRGLQETQYF
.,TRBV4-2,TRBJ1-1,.,TGTGCCAGCAGCCGCAGGATGAACACTGAAGCTTTCTTT,CASSRRMNTEAFF